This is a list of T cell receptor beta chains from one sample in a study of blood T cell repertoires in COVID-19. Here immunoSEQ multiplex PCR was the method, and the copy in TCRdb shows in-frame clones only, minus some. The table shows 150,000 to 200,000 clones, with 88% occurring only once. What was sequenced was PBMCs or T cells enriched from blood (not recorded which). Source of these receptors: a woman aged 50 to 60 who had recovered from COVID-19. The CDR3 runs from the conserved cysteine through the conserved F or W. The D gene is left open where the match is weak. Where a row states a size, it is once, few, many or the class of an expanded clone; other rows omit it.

TGTGCCAGCAGTGTTCTCGCGGGGGCCCTAGAGACCCAGTACTTC	CASSVLAGALETQYF	NA	TRBV2	TRBJ2-5	NA
TGTGCCAGCAGTTGGGGGGGCACGCCTCGGCAGCAGTACTTC	CASSWGGTPRQQYF	NA	TRBV27	TRBJ2-7	NA
TGCGCCAGCAGCCCAAATTGGGGGACAGGGTTTCGAAGTCGAAACGAAAAACTGTTTTTT	CASSPNWGTGFRSRNEKLFF	NA	TRBV5-1	TRBJ1-4	TRBD1
TGTGCCAGCAGTTTTCGTCAGCGGGGGGGCTTGGGGATCAATGAGCAGTTCTTC	CASSFRQRGGLGINEQFF	NA	TRBV27	TRBJ2-1	TRBD2
TGTGCCAGCAGCTTATCACTAGCAAGTGCAGATACGCAGTATTTT	CASSLSLASADTQYF	NA	TRBV7-3	TRBJ2-3	NA
TGCGCCAGCAGCTTGGAGCGACAGGGACAGAACACTGAAGCTTTCTTT	CASSLERQGQNTEAFF	NA	TRBV5-1	TRBJ1-1	TRBD1
TGTGCCAGCAGCTTACTAGCGGGGAGAGCCTACGAGCAGTACTTC	CASSLLAGRAYEQYF	NA	TRBV7-6	TRBJ2-7	TRBD2
TGTGCCAGCAGTGAATATCAGGGATCCTACGAGCAGTACTTC	CASSEYQGSYEQYF	NA	TRBV6-1	TRBJ2-7	NA
TGCAGCGTTCAGACAGGGGCGTATGGCTACACCTTC	CSVQTGAYGYTF	once	TRBV29-1	TRBJ1-2	TRBD1
TGCGCCAGCAGCTTTCAGCGGGGGGGCTACGAGCAGTACTTC	CASSFQRGGYEQYF	few	TRBV5-1	TRBJ2-7	TRBD2
TGTGCCAGCAGCTTTAATTCGGCGGGGTTGGGCACTGAAGCTTTCTTT	CASSFNSAGLGTEAFF	NA	TRBV7-8	TRBJ1-1	NA
TGCGCCAGCAGTGAGGAACAGGGTGGGGACACTGAAGCTTTCTTT	CASSEEQGGDTEAFF	NA	TRBV10-1	TRBJ1-1	NA
TGTGCCAGCAGCCAGAACTCAGGAAACACCATATATTTT	CASSQNSGNTIYF	few	TRBV3-1/TRBV3-2	TRBJ1-3	NA
TGTGCCAGTAGTAACGGGAGGGTCCTGAACACTGAAGCTTTCTTT	CASSNGRVLNTEAFF	NA	TRBV19	TRBJ1-1	NA
TGTGCCAGCAGCCAAGATTTTCCGGGAACGGAGTATGGCTACACCTTC	CASSQDFPGTEYGYTF	NA	TRBV3-1/TRBV3-2	TRBJ1-2	NA
TGTGCCAGCAGCCCCAAAGGGGTCTCCTACGAGCAGTACTTC	CASSPKGVSYEQYF	NA	TRBV9	TRBJ2-7	NA
TGTGCCAGCAGTTACTTCGCGGGGGGTCCGGAGACCCAGTACTTC	CASSYFAGGPETQYF	NA	TRBV6-5	TRBJ2-5	TRBD2
TGTGCCAGCAGCTCGAACCGGGACAGACCTTATCAGCCCCAGCATTTT	CASSSNRDRPYQPQHF	NA	TRBV7-9	TRBJ1-5	TRBD1